A single count supports the clone carrying this T cell receptor beta chain. What it binds is not known. Sequencing relied on a cDNA template that was reverse transcribed from extracted RNA. Profiled with immunoSEQ multiplex PCR; TCRdb holds only in-frame clones, not every one. The sample includes about 15,000 clones, almost 60% of them seen just once. The data were obtained in a study of CD8+ T cells in alopecia areata. Study-level points and caveats: Lesional scalp, especially alopecia totalis/universalis, showed higher clonality than normal scalp. Patients showed less clear TCR sequence sharing than mice, possibly partly because of HLA diversity.

Lesional scalp punch biopsies and peripheral blood came from alopecia areata patients. The germline V and J ends were trimmed by 4 bases and 5 bases, with 8 bases remaining between them. Germline V gives CDR1 SEHNR, CDR2 FQNEAQ (reference sequence). The CDR3 runs to 12 residues. The TCR originated in a human donor with alopecia areata. Material for sequencing was skin. The chain has TRBV7-9 and TRBJ1-2; no clear D gene. The CDR3 reads CASSSHYYGYTF. CDR3 bases: TGTGCCAGCAGCTCACATTATTATGGCTACACCTTC.